A selection of T cell receptor beta chains follows, all from one sample in a study of T cell clones after liver transplantation. TCRdb's table, derived via immunoSEQ multiplex PCR, lists solely in-frame clones and lacks some. The repertoire holds roughly 80,000 clones, with about 84% as singletons. This material consisted of CD4+ T cells from blood, taken 45 to 47 months after liver transplant. The receptor set was obtained from a human patient who received a liver transplant. Some T cells may have come from the graft donor. CDR3s include the opening cysteine and the closing phenylalanine or tryptophan. Fields, in order: V gene, J gene, D gene, clone size, CDR3 DNA, CDR3 protein. The D gene is left open where the match is weak. Clone size is stated in some rows and not others, as once, few, many or a class when expanded.

>TRBV27|TRBJ1-1|NA|NA
TGTGCCAGCATTGCCGGGGGCGAGGGTCAAGCTTTCTTT
CASIAGGEGQAFF
>TRBV2|TRBJ1-2|NA|NA
TGTGCCAGCACCATCGCGGCAGGGCTCGGCTACACCTTC
CASTIAAGLGYTF
>TRBV7-2|TRBJ2-1|NA|NA
TGTGCCAGCAGCTCCACTAGGGGCAATGAGCAGTTCTTC
CASSSTRGNEQFF
>TRBV15|TRBJ2-3|TRBD1|NA
TGTGCCACCAGCAGATACGTCGTGACAGGGAGTACAGATACGCAGTATTTT
CATSRYVVTGSTDTQYF
>TRBV7-3|TRBJ2-6|NA|NA
TGTGCCAGCAGCTTAAAGAGCGCTGGGGCCAACGTCCTGACTTTC
CASSLKSAGANVLTF
>TRBV28|TRBJ1-1|NA|NA
TGTGCCACCTTCCTCACTGAAGCTTTCTTT
CATFLTEAFF
>TRBV28|TRBJ1-1|NA|NA
TGTGCCAGCAGTTTAACGGGACGGGGGAACACTGAAGCTTTCTTT
CASSLTGRGNTEAFF
>TRBV6-5|TRBJ1-1|NA|NA
TGTGCCAGCAGTTACGAGGGTTGGACTGAAGCTTTCTTT
CASSYEGWTEAFF
>TRBV6-1|TRBJ1-2|TRBD1|few
TGTGCCAGCAGTACAGGGGGCGCGGAAGGCTACACCTTC
CASSTGGAEGYTF
>TRBV28|TRBJ1-1|TRBD1|NA
TGTGCCAGCAGTTCAGGGGGCGCCAGGGACACTGAAGCTTTCTTT
CASSSGGARDTEAFF
>TRBV7-7|TRBJ2-3|TRBD2|NA
TGTGCCAGCAGCCCTAGGGAGGGAGATACGCAGTATTTT
CASSPREGDTQYF
>TRBV2|TRBJ1-2|TRBD1|NA
TGTGCCAGCAGAGGGACAGGCCTATTGGGCTACACCTTC
CASRGTGLLGYTF
>TRBV6-6|TRBJ2-7|NA|NA
TGTGCCAGCAGTTACGGGGCAGGGGTTTCCTACGAGCAGTACTTC
CASSYGAGVSYEQYF